The 16 T cell receptor beta chains below all came from one sample that was sequenced in a study of cytomegalovirus exposure and HLA in healthy donors. Measured with immunoSEQ multiplex PCR; TCRdb has only the in-frame clones, and not every one. Of 150,000 to 200,000 clones in the sample, 84% are singletons; the top ten hold 10% to 13%. The sequenced sample was PBMCs. The source of these receptors is a young man in good health and CMV-seropositive.

The rearrangement links TRBV28 to TRBJ2-7; 10 bases match TRBD1. From germline, CDR1 is MDHEN and CDR2 SYDVKM. The V segment lost 7 bases and the J segment 3 bases; nucleotides outside the gene matches: 6. CDR3 length: 14 amino acids. This CDR3 reads CASTGTGADYEQYF. As DNA, the CDR3 is TGTGCCAGCACCGGGACAGGGGCCGACTACGAGCAGTACTTC.

V usage is TRBV6-6 and J usage is TRBJ2-2, with a tentative D call TRBD2 (5 bases). Germline lookup yields CDR1 MNHNY and CDR2 SVGAGI (reference sequence). CDR3 length: 14 residues. Trimming left V 6 bases short and J 3 bases short, with 11 bases between. CDR3 sequence: CASSPGVDTGELFF. CDR3 in DNA: TGTGCCAGCAGCCCCGGGGTGGACACCGGGGAGCTGTTTTTT.

The rearrangement joins TRBV2 to TRBJ2-1; D is possibly TRBD1 (5 bases). Deletions cut 2 bases from V and 10 bases from J, with 24 bases between. This CDR3 spans 17 amino acids. CDR1 and CDR2 (germline): SNHLY, FYNNEI. For the CDR3, the DNA is TGTGCCAGCAGTGAAAGGCCGGACGGCCCGAAAAAGGGGGAGCAGTTCTTC. It is translated as CASSERPDGPKKGEQFF. Full variable domain (missing parts from reference TRBV2 and TRBJ2-1): EPEVTQTPSHQVTQMGQEVILRCVPISNHLYFYWYRQILGQKVEFLVSFYNNEISEKSEIFDDQFSVERPDGSNFTLKIRSTKLEDSAMYFCASSERPDGPKKGEQFFGPGTRLTVL.

The chain links TRBV5-4 to TRBJ2-2; 8 nucleotides line up with TRBD1. J lost 7 bases, V lost 4 bases, and 15 bases had no gene match. The CDR3 runs to 17 residues. Germline V gene data show CDR1 as SGHNT and CDR2 as YYREEE (reference sequence). The CDR3 sequence: CASSTPGRQGSHGELFF. DNA for the CDR3: TGTGCCAGCAGCACCCCCGGGCGACAGGGGTCTCACGGGGAGCTGTTTTTT.

The chain is built from TRBV28 and TRBJ2-7, with D perhaps TRBD2 (6 bases). The germline V gene encodes CDR1 MDHEN and CDR2 SYDVKM. V was pared by 8 bases and J by 3 bases, with 17 bases between. The CDR3 runs 14 residues. CDR3 in amino acids: CASSPSAPVYEQYF. The CDR3 DNA reads TGTGCCAGCTCTCCTAGCGCCCCAGTCTACGAGCAGTACTTC.

This chain uses TRBV7-9 with TRBJ2-7, with 7 bases aligning to TRBD1. The V segment lost 5 bases and the J segment 4 bases; nucleotides outside the gene matches: 8. CDR1 and CDR2 from the germline V gene are SEHNR and FQNEAQ (reference sequence). There are 14 residues in the CDR3. The CDR3, as DNA: TGTGCCAGCAGCCCCCGGGACAGAAATTACGAGCAGTACTTC. Translating gives CASSPRDRNYEQYF.

The gene calls are TRBV30 and TRBJ2-1; TRBD2 matches at 8 bases. Germline values: CDR1 GTSNPN, CDR2 SVGIG (reference sequence). The CDR3 covers 15 residues. With V trimmed by 3 bases and J by 2 bases, 6 bases remained unmatched. CDR3 nucleotides: TGTGCCTGGAGGGTCGGGGGGGGCACCTACAATGAGCAGTTCTTC. This gives the protein CAWRVGGGTYNEQFF.

The V gene is TRBV6-1, the J gene TRBJ2-6; D is unresolved. Germline CDR1 reads MNHNS; CDR2 reads SASEGT. Trimming left V 7 bases short and J 4 bases short, with 2 bases between. This CDR3 is built from 11 residues. The CDR3 loop is CASTGANVLTF. In DNA, the CDR3 is TGTGCCAGCACAGGGGCCAACGTCCTGACTTTC.

In its sample, this clone was seen a few times. The CDR3 DNA reads as TGTGCCTGGAGTGTAGGGGGTATCTCTGGGGGCTACACCTTC. As protein: CAWSVGGISGGYTF. This chain links TRBV30 with TRBJ1-2; weak D call: TRBD1 (6 bases). In germline, CDR1 is GTSNPN, CDR2 SVGIG (reference sequence). V lost 0 bases and J 8 bases, leaving 16 bases between the germline ends. CDR3 length: 14 residues.

V usage is TRBV30 and J usage is TRBJ2-7; D possibly corresponds to TRBD1 (6 bases). The CDR3 covers 13 residues. V lost 8 bases and J lost 3, with 17 bases in between. Germline V gene lookup returns CDR1 GTSNPN and CDR2 SVGIG (reference sequence). As DNA, the CDR3 is TGTGCCGGGGACGTGGGGGCCAACTACGAGCAGTACTTC. This gives the protein CAGDVGANYEQYF.

V gene TRBV4-3 combines with J gene TRBJ2-7; TRBD1 is a possible D gene (6 bases). V dropped 0 bases and J dropped 5 bases, with 14 bases sitting between them. Germline V gives CDR1 LGHNA, CDR2 YSLEER. This CDR3 spans 15 amino acids. The CDR3 region has the DNA TGCGCCAGCAGCCAAGATCACGCCAGGGGCAACGAGCAGTACTTC. Amino acid sequence: CASSQDHARGNEQYF.

V gene TRBV27 combines with J gene TRBJ1-1; D gene uncertain. The V gene lost 6 bases and the J gene lost 4 bases, with 15 bases spanning the gap. In germline, CDR1 is MNHEY, CDR2 SMNVEV (reference sequence). The CDR3 is 14 amino acids. CDR3 amino acids: CASRWVTGGTEAFF. DNA for the CDR3: TGTGCCAGCAGATGGGTCACGGGAGGCACTGAAGCTTTCTTT.

This chain links TRBV7-3 with TRBJ2-5; 11 positions agree with TRBD2. This CDR3 is 16 amino acids long. CDR1 is SGHTA and CDR2 is FQGTGA in the germline V gene. V dropped 5 bases and J dropped 2; count of bases not matched to a gene: 7. CDR3 bases: TGTGCCAGCAGCCAGGGGTCTAGCGGGGGGCAAGAGACCCAGTACTTC. Its translation is CASSQGSSGGQETQYF.

The chain couples TRBV7-8 to TRBJ2-7; 8 positions agree with TRBD1. This CDR3 is 15 amino acids long. In germline, CDR1 is SGHVS, CDR2 FQNEAQ. The trim removed 5 bases at V and 7 bases at J, leaving 13 bases unmatched. CDR3 nucleotide sequence: TGTGCCAGCAGCGAAGACAGGGGACGACTGGGGGAGCAGTACTTC. Its translation: CASSEDRGRLGEQYF.

The chain employs TRBV6-1 and TRBJ2-1; 14 nucleotides match TRBD2. The CDR3 has 16 residues. CDR1 is MNHNS and CDR2 is SASEGT in the germline V gene. V lost 6 bases to trimming and J lost 10 bases; unmatched junction nucleotides: 11. The DNA of the CDR3 is TGTGCCAGCAGGGAACCGGGACTAGCGGGAGTAGGAGAGCAGTTCTTC. Its translation is CASREPGLAGVGEQFF.

The V gene is TRBV9, the J gene TRBJ2-3, with TRBD1 matching over 9 bases. CDR3 length: 15 residues. The V segment lost 4 bases and the J segment 1 base; nucleotides outside the gene matches: 4. CDR1 SGDLS and CDR2 YYNGEE come from the germline V gene. CDR3 sequence (DNA): TGTGCCAGCAGCTCCCGGACAGGGGGCACAGATACGCAGTATTTT. The encoded protein is CASSSRTGGTDTQYF.